One and the same sample provided the 6 T cell receptor beta chains below, sequenced in a study of T cell repertoires in cytomegalovirus infection. TCRdb processed the reads anew with MiXCR; each CDR3 protein has one entry. The sample has about 740,000 distinct CDR3 sequences, under 40% seen once; the top ten hold more than 2.5%. The sample was PBMCs. Every receptor here comes from a human donor in good health (CMV status not recorded). Some clones in this sample may be carry-over from other donors' samples.

V usage is TRBV27 and J usage is TRBJ2-1; D remains ambiguous. This CDR3 has 13 amino acids. Germline V lookup: CDR1 MNHEY, CDR2 SMNVEV (reference sequence). V dropped 2 bases and J dropped 5 bases, with 7 bases sitting between them. Here the CDR3 reads CASSLTANNEQFF. The CDR3 coding sequence is TGTGCCAGCAGTTTAACAGCAAACAATGAGCAGTTCTTC.

The chain has TRBV28 and TRBJ1-4; 7 bases agree with TRBD1. The ends lost 3 bases at V and 8 bases at J; junction bases unmatched: 6. CDR3 size: 14 residues. The germline V gene has CDR1 MDHEN and CDR2 SYDVKM. The DNA of the CDR3 is TGTGCCAGCAGTTTGAAGGGGGCGCAAGAAAAACTGTTTTTT. Translating gives CASSLKGAQEKLFF.

At least ten counts were recorded for this clonotype. This chain connects TRBV7-8 to TRBJ1-5; D not certain. This CDR3 has 14 amino acids. Trimming removed 5 bases from V and 11 bases from J, with 19 bases in between. In germline, CDR1 is SGHVS, CDR2 FQNEAQ. The CDR3 spells CASSPLVVTGAQHF. For the CDR3, the DNA is TGTGCCAGCAGCCCCTTAGTGGTAACGGGAGCCCAGCATTTT.

This clonotype was observed many times. The J gene is TRBJ2-7, the V gene TRBV6-1; D might be TRBD2 (6 bases). The CDR3 contains 17 residues. Trimming took off 2 bases at V and 3 bases at J, with 20 bases between the two ends. Germline V gives CDR1 MNHNS, CDR2 SASEGT. The DNA for the CDR3 is TGTGCCAGCAGTGAAAGCCCCTTGAGCGGGTTGCGCTACGAGCAGTACTTC. This sequence encodes CASSESPLSGLRYEQYF.

This clonotype was seen only a few times. This chain uses TRBV9 with TRBJ2-1; 8 bases align to TRBD2. The CDR3 contains 15 residues. The germline V gene has CDR1 SGDLS and CDR2 YYNGEE. V shed 0 bases and J 4 bases; nucleotides not matched to a gene: 3. CDR3 DNA sequence: TGTGCCAGCAGCGTAGGCGGGGGGTCTTACAATGAGCAGTTCTTC. Protein product: CASSVGGGSYNEQFF. Using reference TRBV9 and TRBJ2-1 for the parts outside the CDR3, the full variable domain is DSGVTQTPKHLITATGQRVTLRCSPRSGDLSVYWYQQSLDQGLQFLIQYYNGEERAKGNILERFSAQQFPDLHSELNLSSLELGDSALYFCASSVGGGSYNEQFFGPGTRLTVL.

This clonotype showed up just a few times. The chain recombines TRBV4-1 with TRBJ2-3; the match to TRBD2 covers 11 bases. Germline trimming cut 1 base from V and 3 bases from J; bases unmatched to any gene: 12. There are 19 residues in the CDR3. Germline V gene data show CDR1 as MGHRA and CDR2 as YSYEKL. This CDR3 is CASSQVAPRLAGRTDTQYF. The CDR3 DNA sequence: TGCGCCAGCAGCCAAGTCGCTCCCAGACTAGCGGGGCGAACAGATACGCAGTATTTT.